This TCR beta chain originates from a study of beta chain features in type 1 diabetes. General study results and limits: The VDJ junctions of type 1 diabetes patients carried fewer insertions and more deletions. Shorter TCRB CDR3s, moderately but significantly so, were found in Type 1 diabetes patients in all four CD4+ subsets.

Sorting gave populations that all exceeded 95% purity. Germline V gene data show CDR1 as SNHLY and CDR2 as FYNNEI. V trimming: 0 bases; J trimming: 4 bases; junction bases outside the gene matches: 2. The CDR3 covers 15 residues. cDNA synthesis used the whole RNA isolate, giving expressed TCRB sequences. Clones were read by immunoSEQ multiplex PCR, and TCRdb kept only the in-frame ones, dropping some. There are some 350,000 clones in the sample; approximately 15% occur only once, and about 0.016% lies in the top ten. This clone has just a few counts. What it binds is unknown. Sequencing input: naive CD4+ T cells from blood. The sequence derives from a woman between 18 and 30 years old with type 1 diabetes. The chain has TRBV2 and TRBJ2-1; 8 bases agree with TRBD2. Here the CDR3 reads CASSEAAGGYNEQFF. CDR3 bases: TGTGCCAGCAGTGAAGCGGCGGGAGGATACAATGAGCAGTTCTTC.